Listed below are T cell receptor beta chains from one sample, sequenced in a study of shared clonotypes between healthy human individuals. Generated by immunoSEQ multiplex PCR, the TCRdb table keeps only in-frame clones and is missing some. The sample includes fewer than 650,000 clones, 70% to 80% seen only once; the top ten take more than 10%. Sequencing was carried out using PBMCs. Receptors originate from a middle-aged woman in good health. Some clones in this sample may be carry-over from other donors' samples. Each CDR3 is given with its conserved first and last residue. Each record gives: D gene, clone size, V gene, J gene, CDR3 DNA, CDR3 protein. D genes are given only for firm matches. Only part of the rows carry a size: once, few, many, or a class if the clone is expanded.

d_call: TRBD1; clone_size: -; v_call: TRBV15; j_call: TRBJ1-1; cdr3_nt: TGTGCCACCAGCAGAGATGGAGGGGGCGGTGGCACTGAAGCTTTCTTT; cdr3_aa: CATSRDGGGGGTEAFF
d_call: TRBD2; clone_size: many; v_call: TRBV10-3; j_call: TRBJ2-7; cdr3_nt: TGTGCCATCAGTGAGACTAGCGGGAGGTACGAGCAGTACTTC; cdr3_aa: CAISETSGRYEQYF
d_call: TRBD1; clone_size: -; v_call: TRBV9; j_call: TRBJ2-3; cdr3_nt: TGTGCCAGCAGCTTTCTACAGGGGGCCTCCACAGATACGCAGTATTTT; cdr3_aa: CASSFLQGASTDTQYF
d_call: -; clone_size: -; v_call: TRBV9; j_call: TRBJ2-1; cdr3_nt: TGTGCCAGCAGCGTAGGTGGGCGGGGTGAGCAGTTCTTC; cdr3_aa: CASSVGGRGEQFF
d_call: TRBD1; clone_size: -; v_call: TRBV19; j_call: TRBJ2-1; cdr3_nt: TGTGCCACCTCCTTCACAGGGGGCGCAGGCAATGAGCAGTTCTTC; cdr3_aa: CATSFTGGAGNEQFF
d_call: -; clone_size: -; v_call: TRBV21-1; j_call: TRBJ2-7; cdr3_nt: TGTGCCAGCAATCTGGGGACTAGCGTGAAAAGCTACGAGCAGTACTTC; cdr3_aa: CASNLGTSVKSYEQYF
d_call: -; clone_size: -; v_call: TRBV19; j_call: TRBJ1-5; cdr3_nt: TGTGCCAGTAGTATGAATGGGGGGAGGCAGCCCCAGCATTTT; cdr3_aa: CASSMNGGRQPQHF
d_call: -; clone_size: -; v_call: TRBV7-2; j_call: TRBJ1-2; cdr3_nt: TGTGCCAGCAGCTCCTCCCGGACAGCTGGCTACACCTTC; cdr3_aa: CASSSSRTAGYTF
d_call: -; clone_size: -; v_call: TRBV18; j_call: TRBJ1-4; cdr3_nt: TGTGCCAGCTCACCAGTGAGGGACGGAACTAATGAAAAACTGTTTTTT; cdr3_aa: CASSPVRDGTNEKLFF
d_call: -; clone_size: few; v_call: TRBV28; j_call: TRBJ2-7; cdr3_nt: TGTGCCAGCAGTAGCAGCGGACCCTACGAGCAGTACTTC; cdr3_aa: CASSSSGPYEQYF
d_call: TRBD2; clone_size: -; v_call: TRBV7-3; j_call: TRBJ2-1; cdr3_nt: TGTGCCAGCAGCTTTGGTGGCGGGAGGGCCGCCAATGAGCAGTTCTTC; cdr3_aa: CASSFGGGRAANEQFF
d_call: TRBD1; clone_size: many; v_call: TRBV19; j_call: TRBJ2-1; cdr3_nt: TGTGCCAGCAGTGACAGGGGTGGGGATGAGCAGTTCTTC; cdr3_aa: CASSDRGGDEQFF
d_call: -; clone_size: -; v_call: TRBV27; j_call: TRBJ1-5; cdr3_nt: TGTGCCAGCAGTTTACCACGCCGGGCCAGGCCCTATCAGCCCCAGCATTTT; cdr3_aa: CASSLPRRARPYQPQHF
d_call: -; clone_size: few; v_call: TRBV6-1; j_call: TRBJ2-3; cdr3_nt: TGTGCCAGCAGGGTCAGTTATACGCAGTATTTT; cdr3_aa: CASRVSYTQYF
d_call: -; clone_size: -; v_call: TRBV5-8; j_call: TRBJ2-7; cdr3_nt: TGTGCCAGCACCTATCTCCGCGAGCAGTACTTC; cdr3_aa: CASTYLREQYF
d_call: TRBD1; clone_size: -; v_call: TRBV18; j_call: TRBJ2-2; cdr3_nt: TGTGCCAGCTCACCAGGACAGGGGCGGTTTGCCGGGGAGCTGTTTTTT; cdr3_aa: CASSPGQGRFAGELFF
d_call: -; clone_size: -; v_call: TRBV20-1; j_call: TRBJ2-7; cdr3_nt: TGCAGTGTTCGACTAGTGAACGAGCAGTACTTC; cdr3_aa: CSVRLVNEQYF
d_call: TRBD2; clone_size: few; v_call: TRBV18; j_call: TRBJ2-4; cdr3_nt: TGTGCCAGCTCACCACCGGGTCTAGCGGGATTGAACATTCAGTACTTC; cdr3_aa: CASSPPGLAGLNIQYF
d_call: -; clone_size: -; v_call: TRBV4-1; j_call: TRBJ2-7; cdr3_nt: TGCGCCAGCAGCCAAGATCAGGGGGTGTTAGCGGGGTTCTACGAGCAGTACTTC; cdr3_aa: CASSQDQGVLAGFYEQYF
d_call: TRBD2; clone_size: -; v_call: TRBV27; j_call: TRBJ2-7; cdr3_nt: TGTGCCAGCAGTTGGAGCGGGACTAGCGGATACGAGCAGTACTTC; cdr3_aa: CASSWSGTSGYEQYF
d_call: TRBD2; clone_size: -; v_call: TRBV25-1; j_call: TRBJ2-1; cdr3_nt: TGTGCCAGCAGTGAATCTCTACTAGCGGGACTCAATGAGCAGTTCTTC; cdr3_aa: CASSESLLAGLNEQFF
d_call: -; clone_size: -; v_call: TRBV7-2; j_call: TRBJ2-3; cdr3_nt: TGTGCCAGCAGCATAGGACCTACCACAGATACGCAGTATTTT; cdr3_aa: CASSIGPTTDTQYF
d_call: TRBD1; clone_size: -; v_call: TRBV5-1; j_call: TRBJ2-7; cdr3_nt: TGCGCCAGCAGCTTGGCGGGACAGGGGGGCTCCTACGAGCAGTACTTC; cdr3_aa: CASSLAGQGGSYEQYF
d_call: TRBD1; clone_size: -; v_call: TRBV2; j_call: TRBJ1-5; cdr3_nt: TGTGCCAGCACCCAGGGGGCCGGCAATCAGCCCCAGCATTTT; cdr3_aa: CASTQGAGNQPQHF
d_call: TRBD1; clone_size: -; v_call: TRBV28; j_call: TRBJ1-1; cdr3_nt: TGTGCCAGCAGTCCTGGACAGGCGACGACTGAAGCTTTCTTT; cdr3_aa: CASSPGQATTEAFF
d_call: -; clone_size: -; v_call: TRBV11-2; j_call: TRBJ2-7; cdr3_nt: TGTGCCAGCAGCTTAGTCCCAGGGAGCCACGAGCAGTACTTC; cdr3_aa: CASSLVPGSHEQYF
d_call: -; clone_size: few; v_call: TRBV19; j_call: TRBJ1-5; cdr3_nt: TGTGCCAGTAGTATAATGGGTACAGGGTACAGGCAGCCCCAGCATTTT; cdr3_aa: CASSIMGTGYRQPQHF
d_call: -; clone_size: -; v_call: TRBV7-3; j_call: TRBJ1-5; cdr3_nt: TGTGCCAGCAGGAATCAGCCCCAGCATTTT; cdr3_aa: CASRNQPQHF
d_call: -; clone_size: -; v_call: TRBV7-9; j_call: TRBJ2-1; cdr3_nt: TGTGCCAGCAGCTCGGGTGAGCAGTTCTTC; cdr3_aa: CASSSGEQFF
d_call: TRBD2; clone_size: -; v_call: TRBV6-1; j_call: TRBJ2-7; cdr3_nt: TGTGCCAGCGCGACTAGCGGAAGCTTGTCTTACGAGCAGTACTTC; cdr3_aa: CASATSGSLSYEQYF
d_call: TRBD2; clone_size: once; v_call: TRBV6-5; j_call: TRBJ2-7; cdr3_nt: TGTGCCAGCAGTTACTTGGCTAGCGGGAGCTACGAGCAGTACTTC; cdr3_aa: CASSYLASGSYEQYF
d_call: -; clone_size: -; v_call: TRBV18; j_call: TRBJ2-1; cdr3_nt: TGTGCCAGCTCACCTAGACAGAGAGGTGAGCAGTTCTTC; cdr3_aa: CASSPRQRGEQFF
d_call: TRBD2; clone_size: -; v_call: TRBV7-9; j_call: TRBJ2-2; cdr3_nt: TGTGCCAGCAGCCCGAGAGGGGGACTAGCGGGAGATGTCGCCGGGGAGCTGTTTTTT; cdr3_aa: CASSPRGGLAGDVAGELFF
d_call: -; clone_size: -; v_call: TRBV5-5; j_call: TRBJ1-1; cdr3_nt: TGTGCCAGCACCCCAAGTCAGGGTGGCACTGAAGCTTTCTTT; cdr3_aa: CASTPSQGGTEAFF
d_call: -; clone_size: -; v_call: TRBV6-1; j_call: TRBJ1-1; cdr3_nt: TGTGCCACCACTTGGACAGCGAACACTGAAGCTTTCTTT; cdr3_aa: CATTWTANTEAFF
d_call: TRBD1; clone_size: -; v_call: TRBV5-4; j_call: TRBJ1-1; cdr3_nt: TGTGCCAGCAGCTCCCAAAATTGGCAGGGGGCGCGGGCTTTCTTT; cdr3_aa: CASSSQNWQGARAFF
d_call: -; clone_size: -; v_call: TRBV18; j_call: TRBJ2-1; cdr3_nt: TGTGCCAGCTCACCACAGGGAAGGGTATCCTACAATGAGCAGTTCTTC; cdr3_aa: CASSPQGRVSYNEQFF
d_call: TRBD2; clone_size: -; v_call: TRBV5-6; j_call: TRBJ2-7; cdr3_nt: TGTGCCAGCAGCCCGGATAGGCTAGCGGGAGATTGGTACGAGCAGTACTTC; cdr3_aa: CASSPDRLAGDWYEQYF
d_call: TRBD1; clone_size: -; v_call: TRBV4-1; j_call: TRBJ2-7; cdr3_nt: TGCGCCAGCAGCCAGTTCGTACAGGGGGCGCGTTGGGAGCAGTACTTC; cdr3_aa: CASSQFVQGARWEQYF
d_call: TRBD1; clone_size: -; v_call: TRBV7-3; j_call: TRBJ2-2; cdr3_nt: TGTGCCAGCAGCTTAGGGACAGGGACCACCGGGGAGCTGTTTTTT; cdr3_aa: CASSLGTGTTGELFF
d_call: -; clone_size: few; v_call: TRBV5-1; j_call: TRBJ2-1; cdr3_nt: TGCGCCAGCAGCCCAGACCCGGGACCTAATAGGCAGTTCTTC; cdr3_aa: CASSPDPGPNRQFF
d_call: -; clone_size: few; v_call: TRBV2; j_call: TRBJ2-1; cdr3_nt: TGTGCCAGCACTTTTGAGGGTGAGCAGTTCTTC; cdr3_aa: CASTFEGEQFF
d_call: TRBD1; clone_size: few; v_call: TRBV6-6; j_call: TRBJ1-1; cdr3_nt: TGTGCCAGCAGTAACCGACAGGGAGCGAACACTGAAGCTTTCTTT; cdr3_aa: CASSNRQGANTEAFF
d_call: TRBD2; clone_size: -; v_call: TRBV19; j_call: TRBJ2-1; cdr3_nt: TGTGCCAGTAAGAGGCGAACTAGCGGGATTCATGAGCAGTTCTTC; cdr3_aa: CASKRRTSGIHEQFF
d_call: TRBD1; clone_size: -; v_call: TRBV29-1; j_call: TRBJ2-1; cdr3_nt: TGCAGCGTCCCCGGACAGGCCCAGCAGTTCTTC; cdr3_aa: CSVPGQAQQFF
d_call: TRBD1; clone_size: -; v_call: TRBV5-3; j_call: TRBJ2-5; cdr3_nt: TGTGCCAGCAGCTTGGGGACAGGGGAAGAGACCCAGTACTTC; cdr3_aa: CASSLGTGEETQYF
d_call: TRBD1; clone_size: -; v_call: TRBV6-1; j_call: TRBJ1-5; cdr3_nt: TGTGCCGGCAGGACAGGGCCGGGCGGCAATCAGCCCCAGCATTTT; cdr3_aa: CAGRTGPGGNQPQHF
d_call: TRBD1; clone_size: few; v_call: TRBV30; j_call: TRBJ1-5; cdr3_nt: TGTGCCTGGCAGAACAGGGGCGATCAGCCCCAGCATTTT; cdr3_aa: CAWQNRGDQPQHF
d_call: TRBD1; clone_size: -; v_call: TRBV7-2; j_call: TRBJ2-1; cdr3_nt: TGTGCCAGCAGCTTGACAGGGGGCATCTACAATGAGCAGTTCTTC; cdr3_aa: CASSLTGGIYNEQFF
d_call: -; clone_size: -; v_call: TRBV7-9; j_call: TRBJ2-7; cdr3_nt: TGTGCCAGCAGCTTAGGAGGGACTGGACTCACTTACGAGCAGTACTTC; cdr3_aa: CASSLGGTGLTYEQYF
d_call: TRBD1; clone_size: few; v_call: TRBV14; j_call: TRBJ2-6; cdr3_nt: TGTGCCAGCAGCCCACAGGGGGCAAGGGGGGCCAACGTCCTGACTTTC; cdr3_aa: CASSPQGARGANVLTF
d_call: TRBD2; clone_size: -; v_call: TRBV27; j_call: TRBJ2-7; cdr3_nt: TGTGCCAGCAGCCCCTCCGAGACTAGCGGGAGTCCCTTCTCCTACGAGCAGTACTTC; cdr3_aa: CASSPSETSGSPFSYEQYF
d_call: TRBD1; clone_size: many; v_call: TRBV7-2; j_call: TRBJ1-2; cdr3_nt: TGTGCCAGCACCTCGGACAGGCGGTATGGCTACACCTTC; cdr3_aa: CASTSDRRYGYTF
d_call: -; clone_size: -; v_call: TRBV15; j_call: TRBJ2-1; cdr3_nt: TGTGCCACCAGCAGCCCCGCGGGGGAGGGGGGGAATGAGCAGTTCTTC; cdr3_aa: CATSSPAGEGGNEQFF
d_call: TRBD1; clone_size: -; v_call: TRBV30; j_call: TRBJ1-6; cdr3_nt: TGTGCCTGGAATACCGGGACAGGAGGCTCACCCCTCCACTTT; cdr3_aa: CAWNTGTGGSPLHF
d_call: -; clone_size: -; v_call: TRBV10-3; j_call: TRBJ2-1; cdr3_nt: TGTGCCATCAGTGAAGGTGGGAGACAGAGGAATGAGCAGTTCTTC; cdr3_aa: CAISEGGRQRNEQFF
d_call: -; clone_size: -; v_call: TRBV11-2; j_call: TRBJ1-1; cdr3_nt: TGTGCCACTGCCTCGGACAGACTGAACACTGAAGCTTTCTTT; cdr3_aa: CATASDRLNTEAFF